A single sample gave rise to the 27 T cell receptor beta chains below, sequenced in a study of a mutant IDH1 vaccine in newly diagnosed glioma. These receptors' antigens are unknown. TCRdb's table, derived via immunoSEQ multiplex PCR, lists solely in-frame clones and lacks some. The table shows tens of thousands of clones, with roughly 76% occurring only once. Sample time point: week 35, safety follow-up. A 20-mer mutant IDH1 peptide at 300 ug was injected subcutaneously with topical imiquimod. The sequences come from PBMCs, collected from a glioma patient whose treatment included an IDH1 peptide vaccine. The receptors here all came from a man between 35 and 55 years old with glioma.

The V call is TRBV28, the J call TRBJ2-7; TRBD2 aligns across 7 bases. V lost 2 bases and J lost 4; bases outside the gene matches: 5. This CDR3 is built from 14 residues. CDR1 and CDR2 from the germline V gene are MDHEN and SYDVKM. For the CDR3, the DNA is TGTGCCAGCAGTTTAATTACGGGAGGATACGAGCAGTACTTC. It encodes CASSLITGGYEQYF.

The chain has TRBV7-3 and TRBJ2-7; D possibly corresponds to TRBD1 (5 bases). Per the germline V gene, CDR1 is SGHTA and CDR2 is FQGTGA. The CDR3 is made up of 16 amino acids. Trimming pared 5 bases from V and 0 bases from J, leaving 17 bases between. CDR3 sequence reads: CASSPDSATSSYEQYF. The CDR3 DNA follows: TGTGCCAGCAGCCCCGACAGTGCTACAAGCTCCTACGAGCAGTACTTC.

The J gene is TRBJ2-3, the V gene TRBV7-9; the match to TRBD1 covers 7 bases. There are 17 residues in the CDR3. V gave up 0 bases and J gave up 5 bases; unmatched junction bases: 11. The V gene's germline CDR1 is SEHNR and CDR2 FQNEAQ (reference sequence). This CDR3 is CASSLATGPHRGDTQYF. The CDR3 DNA reads TGTGCCAGCAGCTTAGCAACAGGCCCTCACAGGGGAGATACGCAGTATTTT.

CDR3 region: CATSVQGQGAGEKLFF. In nucleotides, the CDR3 is TGTGCCACCTCGGTCCAGGGACAGGGGGCGGGTGAAAAACTGTTTTTT. The J gene is TRBJ1-4, the V gene TRBV10-3; TRBD1 agrees at 12 bases. With 10 bases clipped from V and 7 bases from J, the junction kept 13 bases outside the gene matches. The V gene's germline CDR1 is ENHRY and CDR2 SYGVKD. This CDR3 has 16 amino acids.

V usage is TRBV5-4 and J usage is TRBJ2-3; 8 nucleotides line up with TRBD2. The ends lost 3 bases at V and 6 bases at J; junction bases unmatched: 9. Looked up from germline, CDR1 is SGHNT and CDR2 is YYREEE (reference sequence). This CDR3 spans 15 amino acids. CDR3 protein: CASSSGGRIKDTQYF. The DNA of the CDR3 is TGTGCCAGCAGCTCGGGGGGGCGCATCAAGGATACGCAGTATTTT.

With regard to this clone: A junction boundary mismatches the germline segment, possibly from a read error. V is TRBV2 and J is TRBJ1-5; D unclear. This CDR3 has 17 amino acids. Per the germline V gene, CDR1 is SNHLY and CDR2 is FYNNEI. For the CDR3, the DNA is TGTGCCAGCAGGAACCGGGTCGTTAAATACGACAATCGGCCCCAGCATTTT. This gives the protein CASRNRVVKYDNRPQHF.

Only one count was recorded for this clone. This chain connects TRBV25-1 to TRBJ2-1; a weak D match, TRBD1 (5 bases). The CDR3 length is 13 residues. Germline V gives CDR1 MGHDK, CDR2 SYGVNS. V lost 1 base to trimming and J lost 7 bases, with 8 bases between them. The chain's CDR3 is CASSEWYRNEQFF. CDR3 bases: TGTGCCAGCAGTGAATGGTACAGGAATGAGCAGTTCTTC.

In its sample, this clone ranks as medium-sized. The chain recombines TRBV19 with TRBJ1-5; 8 bases are a match to TRBD1. CDR1 is LNHDA, CDR2 SQIVND, per germline (reference sequence). The CDR3 contains 15 residues. V lost 6 bases, J lost 1 base, and 5 bases stayed unmatched. The CDR3: CASRIDRGSNQPQHF. CDR3 sequence (DNA): TGTGCCAGTAGAATCGACAGGGGAAGCAATCAGCCCCAGCATTTT. The variable domain in full, completed from reference TRBV19 and TRBJ1-5, reads DGGITQSPKYLFRKEGQNVTLSCEQNLNHDAMYWYRQDPGQGLRLIYYSQIVNDFQKGDIAEGYSVSREKKESFPLTVTSAQKNPTAFYLCASRIDRGSNQPQHFGDGTRLSIL.

The chain employs TRBV2 and TRBJ1-1, with D possibly TRBD1 on 5 matching bases. CDR1 and CDR2 (germline): SNHLY, FYNNEI. Between the trimmed V and J ends, which lost 8 bases and 1 base, there was a span of 14 bases. This CDR3 spans 14 amino acids. Here the CDR3 reads CASVQGRQNTEAFF. The CDR3, as DNA: TGTGCCAGCGTCCAGGGAAGACAGAACACTGAAGCTTTCTTT. The entire variable domain, with the rest obtained from reference TRBV2 and TRBJ1-1, is as follows: EPEVTQTPSHQVTQMGQEVILRCVPISNHLYFYWYRQILGQKVEFLVSFYNNEISEKSEIFDDQFSVERPDGSNFTLKIRSTKLEDSAMYFCASVQGRQNTEAFFGQGTRLTVV.

This chain links TRBV28 with TRBJ1-5, with 12 bases identical to TRBD1. The germline V gene has CDR1 MDHEN and CDR2 SYDVKM. The length of the CDR3 is 17 residues. With 3 bases clipped from V and 1 base from J, the junction kept 4 bases outside the gene matches. For the CDR3, the DNA is TGTGCCAGCAGTTTGCCGGGACAGGGGGCGAGCAATCAGCCCCAGCATTTT. Translating it yields CASSLPGQGASNQPQHF.

V is TRBV6-5 and J is TRBJ2-1; 9 nucleotides align to TRBD2. Germline assignment: CDR1 MNHEY and CDR2 SVGAGI. The CDR3 length is 15 residues. V was pared by 5 bases and J by 4 bases, with 6 bases of the junction left unmatched. The CDR3 region has the DNA TGTGCCAGCAGTCGGAGCGGGGGGCCTTACAATGAGCAGTTCTTC. It yields the protein CASSRSGGPYNEQFF.

In its sample, this clone was seen a few times. The chain has TRBV6-6 and TRBJ1-1; D is unclear. The CDR3 extends over 10 amino acids. V was clipped by 2 bases and J by 5 bases, with 0 bases between them. The germline CDR1 and CDR2 sequences are MNHNY and SVGAGI (reference sequence). In DNA, the CDR3 is TGTGCCAGCAGTTACACTGAAGCTTTCTTT. This sequence encodes CASSYTEAFF.

This clone was seen more than once but under ten times. This chain links TRBV11-2 with TRBJ1-6; no definite D call. V was clipped by 7 bases and J by 0 bases, with 19 bases between them. CDR1 and CDR2 (germline): SGHAT, FQNNGV. The CDR3 extends over 18 amino acids. The CDR3: CASIPGGPQSSYNSPLHF. The DNA of the CDR3 is TGTGCCAGCATCCCGGGAGGTCCCCAGAGCTCCTATAATTCACCCCTCCACTTT.

This sequence joins TRBV19 and TRBJ2-6; 7 nucleotides line up with TRBD1. V shed 1 base, J shed 0 bases, and the junction held 0 bases outside the gene matches. This CDR3 has 16 residues. From germline, CDR1 is LNHDA and CDR2 SQIVND (reference sequence). For the CDR3, the DNA is TGTGCCAGTAGTATAGCAGGGGGCTCTGGGGCCAACGTCCTGACTTTC. Its translation: CASSIAGGSGANVLTF.

The V call is TRBV5-1, the J call TRBJ1-1; TRBD1 is a possible D gene (5 bases). Germline CDR1 and CDR2: SGHRS and YFSETQ. The CDR3 extends over 14 amino acids. Deletions cut 4 bases from V and 1 base from J, with 11 bases between. This chain's CDR3 is CASSPWRGNTEAFF. CDR3 in DNA: TGCGCCAGCAGCCCCTGGAGGGGGAACACTGAAGCTTTCTTT.

The chain uses TRBV30 and TRBJ2-3; a weak D match, TRBD1 (6 bases). The CDR3 sequence is 12 residues long. From germline, CDR1 is GTSNPN and CDR2 SVGIG (reference sequence). Trimming left V 4 bases short and J 4 bases short, with 9 bases between. CDR3 sequence (DNA): TGTGCCTGGACAGGGGTTGCAGATACGCAGTATTTT. Its translation: CAWTGVADTQYF.

The chain links TRBV7-2 to TRBJ2-7; D call uncertain. The V gene lost 4 bases and the J gene lost 3 bases, with 10 bases spanning the gap. This CDR3 contains 13 residues. Germline-derived CDR1 and CDR2 are SGHTA and FQGNSA. The CDR3 is CASSWAAYYEQYF. The CDR3 nucleotides are TGTGCCAGCAGCTGGGCTGCTTACTACGAGCAGTACTTC.

The chain employs TRBV13 and TRBJ2-1, with a tentative D call TRBD2 (7 bases). Germline lookup yields CDR1 PRHDT and CDR2 FYEKMQ (reference sequence). The CDR3 spans 15 residues. V was pared by 3 bases and J by 1 base, with 10 bases between. The CDR3 nucleotides are TGTGCCAGCAGCTTGCGGGGGCCGTCCTACAATGAGCAGTTCTTC. Residues: CASSLRGPSYNEQFF.

This clone has a single count. The genes are TRBV4-1 and TRBJ2-3; 8 bases map to TRBD2. The CDR3 is 14 amino acids. The trim removed 1 base at V and 4 bases at J, leaving 1 base unmatched. Germline V CDR1 and CDR2: MGHRA, YSYEKL. The CDR3 sequence is CASSQAGGSDTQYF. CDR3 DNA sequence: TGCGCCAGCAGCCAAGCGGGAGGGTCAGATACGCAGTATTTT.

The chain recombines TRBV5-4 with TRBJ2-3; D is perhaps TRBD2 (7 bases). This CDR3 region has 15 residues. Between the trimmed V and J ends, which lost 1 base and 0 bases, there was a span of 9 bases. Looked up from germline, CDR1 is SGHNT and CDR2 is YYREEE (reference sequence). The CDR3 region is CASSLKGGSTDTQYF. The CDR3 nucleotides are TGTGCCAGCAGCTTGAAGGGGGGGAGCACAGATACGCAGTATTTT. Looking up the rest from reference TRBV5-4 and TRBJ2-3 gives the full variable domain: ETGVTQSPTHLIKTRGQQVTLRCSSQSGHNTVSWYQQALGQGPQFIFQYYREEENGRGNFPPRFSGLQFPNYSSELNVNALELDDSALYLCASSLKGGSTDTQYFGPGTRLTVL.

This clone appeared a single time. CDR3: CASSQVRGYEQYF. CDR3 bases: TGTGCCAGCAGCCAAGTCAGGGGGTACGAGCAGTACTTC. The chain has TRBV14 and TRBJ2-5; 7 bases match TRBD1. TRBJ2-7 explains the end of the DNA better; the J call may be wrong. CDR3 length: 13 residues. Germline V CDR1 and CDR2: SGHDN, FVKESK.

The chain combines TRBV28 with TRBJ2-6; perhaps TRBD1 as D (6 bases). Germline V lookup: CDR1 MDHEN, CDR2 SYDVKM. The CDR3 sequence is 13 residues long. Trimming cost V 3 bases and J 12 bases, with 12 bases left between them. CDR3 residues: CASSFNRAIVLTF. The DNA of the CDR3 is TGTGCCAGCAGTTTCAACAGGGCGATCGTCCTGACTTTC.

CDR3: CASSPSTDTQYF. Written as DNA, the CDR3 is TGTGCCAGCTCACCTAGCACAGATACGCAGTATTTT. V is TRBV18 and J is TRBJ2-3, with D uncertain. This CDR3 has 12 residues. V shed 3 bases and J shed 0 bases, with 1 base lying between them. Germline V gene lookup returns CDR1 KGHSH and CDR2 LQKENI.

The V call is TRBV5-4, the J call TRBJ2-3; no clear D. The CDR3 is 14 residues long. Germline CDR1 SGHNT, CDR2 YYREEE (reference sequence). V lost 2 bases to trimming and J lost 2 bases, with 9 bases between them. In DNA, the CDR3 is TGTGCCAGCAGCTTCCCCGGAGTCACAGATACGCAGTATTTT. It is translated as CASSFPGVTDTQYF.

V is TRBV5-4 and J is TRBJ1-1; no clear D gene. In germline, CDR1 is SGHNT, CDR2 YYREEE (reference sequence). V was trimmed by 2 bases and J by 1 base, leaving 9 bases between them. This CDR3 has 14 residues. CDR3 sequence reads: CASSLPGPNTEAFF. In DNA, the CDR3 is TGTGCCAGCAGCTTACCGGGCCCGAACACTGAAGCTTTCTTT.

The sample holds a few counts of this clone. The J gene is TRBJ1-1, the V gene TRBV30; D unresolved. The ends were cut back, 2 bases at V and 2 bases at J, with 3 bases in the middle. CDR1 GTSNPN and CDR2 SVGIG come from the germline V gene (reference sequence). The CDR3 consists of 11 residues. The CDR3 DNA is TGTGCCTGGAGTATAAACACTGAAGCTTTCTTT. This translates into CAWSINTEAFF. The full variable domain, rest sourced from reference TRBV30 and TRBJ1-1, is SQTIHQWPATLVQPVGSPLSLECTVEGTSNPNLYWYRQAAGRGLQLLFYSVGIGQISSEVPQNLSASRPQDRQFILSSKKLLLSDSGFYLCAWSINTEAFFGQGTRLTVV.

The chain is built from TRBV7-2 and TRBJ2-1, with D possibly called TRBD1 or TRBD2 (5 bases each). V was shortened by 5 bases and J by 4 bases, with 12 bases between the two germline ends. Germline assignment: CDR1 SGHTA and CDR2 FQGNSA. The CDR3 totals 14 residues. The CDR3 spells CASSPWDGYNEQFF. The CDR3, as DNA: TGTGCCAGCAGCCCCTGGGACGGATACAATGAGCAGTTCTTC.